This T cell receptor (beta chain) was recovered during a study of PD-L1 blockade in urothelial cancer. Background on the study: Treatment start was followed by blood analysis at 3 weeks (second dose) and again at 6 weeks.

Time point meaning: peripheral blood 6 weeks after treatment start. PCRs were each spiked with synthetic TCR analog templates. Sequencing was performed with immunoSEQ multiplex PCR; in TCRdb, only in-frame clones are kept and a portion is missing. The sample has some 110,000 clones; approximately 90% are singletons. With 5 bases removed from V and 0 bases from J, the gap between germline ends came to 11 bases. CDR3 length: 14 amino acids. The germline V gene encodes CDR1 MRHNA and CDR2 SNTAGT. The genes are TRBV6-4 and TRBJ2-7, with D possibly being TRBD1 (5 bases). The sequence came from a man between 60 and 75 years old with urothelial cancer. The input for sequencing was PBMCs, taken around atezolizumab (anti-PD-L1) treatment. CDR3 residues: CASSKGSLSYEQYF. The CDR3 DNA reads TGTGCCAGCAGTAAGGGGTCCCTCTCCTACGAGCAGTACTTC.